The clone carrying this T cell receptor (beta chain) was counted many times. TCRdb ran MiXCR on the 5' RACE reads and lists one entry per CDR3 protein. The table records tens of thousands of distinct CDR3 sequences, about 6.5% of them present only once. The data were taken from a study of early T cells in non-severe SARS-CoV-2 infection. The ends were cut back, 1 base at V and 1 base at J, with 17 bases in the middle. The germline CDR1 and CDR2 sequences are SGHRS and YFSETQ. The CDR3 consists of 17 residues. The V call is TRBV5-1, the J call TRBJ1-1; D is possibly TRBD1 (6 bases). Sequencing was performed on whole blood. The clonotype comes from an adult who was a healthcare worker with PCR-confirmed SARS-CoV-2 infection or an uninfected control (not recorded which). CDR3 bases: TGCGCCAGCAGCTTGTACGGGGCGGGACACCAGAACACTGAAGCTTTCTTT. Amino acid sequence: CASSLYGAGHQNTEAFF.